These 30 T cell receptor beta chains were sequenced from one sample in a study of shared clonotypes between healthy human individuals. Naive-designated CD8 cells lacked CD45RO, were positively enriched for CCR7, and omitted terminally differentiated effector memory CD45RA+ cells. Clones were read by immunoSEQ multiplex PCR, and TCRdb kept only the in-frame ones, dropping some. The sample lists hundreds of thousands of clones, 90% to 97% occurring once. Sequenced material: naive CD8+ T cells sorted from blood. These receptors all stem from a woman in her twenties or thirties in good health.

This clone was counted a single time. This chain joins TRBV4-2 and TRBJ2-1; D might be TRBD1 (6 bases). The CDR3 totals 12 residues. Germline CDR1 LGHNA, CDR2 YNFKEQ. Trimming left V 4 bases short and J 10 bases short, with 11 bases between. The CDR3 DNA reads TGTGCCAGCAGCCTCGGACAGCCAGAGCAGTTCTTC. Residues: CASSLGQPEQFF.

The gene calls are TRBV5-6 and TRBJ2-1; 9 bases line up with TRBD2. Germline V gene sequence: CDR1 SGHDT, CDR2 YYEEEE. The CDR3 consists of 17 residues. Germline trimming cut 0 bases from V and 9 bases from J; bases unmatched to any gene: 13. The CDR3 DNA reads TGTGCCAGCAGCTTGGCGGCCGGCGGGAGGGCCTTCGGTGAGCAGTTCTTC. It yields the protein CASSLAAGGRAFGEQFF.

The CDR3 protein is CASRLSGREGYEQYF. The CDR3, as DNA: TGCGCCAGCAGACTTAGCGGGAGGGAGGGCTACGAGCAGTACTTC. The chain links TRBV4-1 to TRBJ2-7, with TRBD2 matching 11 bases. Germline lookup yields CDR1 MGHRA and CDR2 YSYEKL. This CDR3 has 15 residues. The ends lost 6 bases at V and 3 bases at J; junction bases unmatched: 7.

This rearrangement joins TRBV10-2 to TRBJ1-3; TRBD1 is a possible D gene (5 bases). The V and J ends lost 11 bases and 2 bases respectively, with 7 bases between them. The CDR3 loop spans 11 amino acids. The germline CDR1 and CDR2 sequences are WSHSY and SAAADI. The CDR3 loop reads CAAGTGNTIYF. The CDR3 region has the DNA TGCGCCGCAGGGACTGGAAACACCATATATTTT.

The chain links TRBV10-3 to TRBJ2-7, with 9 bases matching TRBD2. Germline V gene sequence: CDR1 ENHRY, CDR2 SYGVKD. After removal of 5 bases from V and 3 bases from J, the junction contained 17 bases not matched to a gene. This CDR3 comprises 18 residues. The CDR3 nucleotides read TGTGCCATCAGTCGGACAAGAGGAAGGACTAGCGACCGCTACGAGCAGTACTTC. The encoded protein is CAISRTRGRTSDRYEQYF.

The chain joins TRBV13 to TRBJ2-7; 12 nucleotides align to TRBD2. This CDR3 is built from 19 residues. V trimming: 0 bases; J trimming: 0 bases; junction bases outside the gene matches: 9. Germline V lookup: CDR1 PRHDT, CDR2 FYEKMQ (reference sequence). Written as DNA, the CDR3 is TGTGCCAGCAGCTTAGGCCTAGGACTAGCGGGATCTTTCTCCTACGAGCAGTACTTC. This codes for CASSLGLGLAGSFSYEQYF.

The rearrangement uses TRBV19 and TRBJ2-3, with 11 bases aligning to TRBD2. V trimming: 7 bases; J trimming: 5 bases; junction bases outside the gene matches: 5. Per germline, CDR1 LNHDA and CDR2 SQIVND (reference sequence). This CDR3 region has 14 residues. CDR3 in amino acids: CASTASGRRDTQYF. The DNA for the CDR3 is TGTGCCAGTACCGCTAGCGGGAGGAGAGATACGCAGTATTTT.

J is TRBJ2-7 and V is TRBV29-1; D possibly matches TRBD1 or TRBD2 (5 bases each). Germline V gives CDR1 SQVTM, CDR2 ANQGSEA. Between the trimmed V and J ends, which lost 1 base and 2 bases, there was a span of 12 bases. CDR3 length equals 14 residues. CDR3 DNA: TGCAGCGTTGAAGTTGGGGGTGGGGCCTACGAGCAGTACTTC. It yields the protein CSVEVGGGAYEQYF.

The chain recombines TRBV5-4 with TRBJ2-7, with 7 nucleotides matching TRBD2. The junction had 13 bases not matched to a gene; V was cut back by 2 bases and J by 2 bases. This CDR3 is built from 17 residues. Per germline, CDR1 SGHNT and CDR2 YYREEE (reference sequence). DNA for the CDR3: TGTGCCAGCAGCTTTAAGGTACGGGGACTAACCACCTACGAGCAGTACTTC. Protein: CASSFKVRGLTTYEQYF.

The gene calls are TRBV5-1 and TRBJ1-1; D is unclear. The CDR3 contains 15 residues. CDR1 is SGHRS, CDR2 YFSETQ, per germline. The V and J ends lost 0 bases and 5 bases respectively, with 14 bases between them. The CDR3 spells CASSLEWRVRTEAFF. CDR3 in DNA: TGCGCCAGCAGCTTGGAGTGGAGGGTGAGGACTGAAGCTTTCTTT.

This clone has a single count. The chain combines TRBV27 with TRBJ2-4; D possibly corresponds to TRBD1 (5 bases). CDR1 is MNHEY, CDR2 SMNVEV, per germline (reference sequence). V dropped 2 bases and J dropped 3 bases, with 11 bases sitting between them. The CDR3 runs 15 residues. CDR3 sequence: CASSLGAWGKNIQYF. CDR3 sequence (DNA): TGTGCCAGCAGTTTAGGGGCCTGGGGCAAAAACATTCAGTACTTC.

The chain carries TRBV13 and TRBJ2-5; TRBD1 might be the D (6 bases). The tail of the sequence fits TRBJ2-7 better, so the J call may be wrong. Germline CDR1 PRHDT, CDR2 FYEKMQ (reference sequence). This CDR3 comprises 16 residues. The chain's CDR3 is CASSERGHQPASEQYF. The CDR3 bases are TGTGCCAGCAGCGAGAGGGGACACCAGCCAGCCAGCGAGCAGTACTTC.

This chain joins TRBV9 and TRBJ2-3; the match to TRBD2 covers 12 bases. The length of the CDR3 is 18 residues. J lost 0 bases, V lost 4 bases, and 9 bases had no gene match. Germline V gives CDR1 SGDLS, CDR2 YYNGEE. This CDR3 is CASSTGLAGWSSTDTQYF. Here the CDR3 DNA reads TGTGCCAGCAGCACCGGACTAGCGGGGTGGTCTAGCACAGATACGCAGTATTTT. Full variable domain (outside the CDR3, taken from reference TRBV9 and TRBJ2-3): DSGVTQTPKHLITATGQRVTLRCSPRSGDLSVYWYQQSLDQGLQFLIQYYNGEERAKGNILERFSAQQFPDLHSELNLSSLELGDSALYFCASSTGLAGWSSTDTQYFGPGTRLTVL.

In this sample, this clone turned up once. J is TRBJ2-1 and V is TRBV7-8; no definite D call. V lost 3 bases, J lost 5 bases, and 5 bases lay in between. This CDR3 contains 12 residues. Germline V CDR1 and CDR2: SGHVS, FQNEAQ. CDR3 loop: CASSFGDNEQFF. In DNA, the CDR3 is TGTGCCAGCAGCTTCGGAGACAATGAGCAGTTCTTC.

The chain carries TRBV5-1 and TRBJ1-1, with D perhaps matching TRBD1 (6 bases). Trimming stripped 4 bases from V and 1 base from J, with 11 bases between. The length of the CDR3 is 14 residues. The V gene's germline CDR1 is SGHRS and CDR2 YFSETQ. The CDR3: CASSHTGSNTEAFF. The CDR3 region has the DNA TGCGCCAGCAGCCATACAGGGTCGAACACTGAAGCTTTCTTT.

This sequence joins TRBV28 and TRBJ1-1, with a possible D match to TRBD1 (5 bases). The germline V gene has CDR1 MDHEN and CDR2 SYDVKM. This CDR3 is built from 13 residues. Trimming left V 5 bases short and J 4 bases short, with 11 bases between. The CDR3 loop reads CASSEAGITEAFF. The CDR3 coding sequence is TGTGCCAGCAGTGAAGCAGGGATCACTGAAGCTTTCTTT.

The V call is TRBV20-1, the J call TRBJ2-2, with a tentative D call TRBD2 (5 bases). Trimming pared 5 bases from V and 5 bases from J, leaving 6 bases between. The germline V gene encodes CDR1 DFQATT and CDR2 SNEGSKA (reference sequence). The CDR3 consists of 11 residues. Here the CDR3 DNA reads TGCAGTGCTGGAGGTACCGGGGAGCTGTTTTTT. This encodes CSAGGTGELFF.

The genes are TRBV28 and TRBJ1-3; D gene uncertain. This CDR3 region has 16 residues. The V end lost 6 bases, the J end lost 3 bases, and 18 bases lay between the germline ends. The germline gives CDR1 MDHEN, CDR2 SYDVKM. The CDR3 spells CASSLAPAPYGNTIYF. CDR3 bases: TGTGCCAGCAGCCTCGCTCCGGCCCCTTATGGAAACACCATATATTTT.

The chain couples TRBV28 to TRBJ1-3; 9 bases agree with TRBD1. V shed 5 bases and J 4 bases; nucleotides not matched to a gene: 18. Germline lookup yields CDR1 MDHEN and CDR2 SYDVKM. CDR3 length: 19 residues. CDR3 nucleotides: TGTGCCAGCAGTCCACTCCACCAGTTACAGGGGGCGAGCGGAAACACCATATATTTT. Protein product: CASSPLHQLQGASGNTIYF.

This rearrangement joins TRBV7-8 to TRBJ2-1; 7 positions agree with TRBD2. J lost 0 bases, V lost 0 bases, and 2 bases had no gene match. The CDR3 totals 16 residues. Germline V gene data show CDR1 as SGHVS and CDR2 as FQNEAQ. CDR3 loop: CASSLAREVSYNEQFF. The CDR3 nucleotides are TGTGCCAGCAGCTTAGCCCGGGAGGTCTCCTACAATGAGCAGTTCTTC.

The V and J genes are TRBV6-1 and TRBJ2-7, with D perhaps matching TRBD2 (6 bases). Germline CDR1 is MNHNS and CDR2 is SASEGT. Trimming cost V 3 bases and J 3 bases, with 12 bases left between them. The CDR3 consists of 14 residues. Written as DNA, the CDR3 is TGTGCCAGCAGTGAGGGGGGAAGGTACTACGAGCAGTACTTC. Translated, it gives CASSEGGRYYEQYF.

The gene calls are TRBV7-6 and TRBJ2-7, with no clear D. The CDR3 sequence is 15 residues long. Between the trimmed V and J ends, which lost 1 base and 2 bases, there was a span of 12 bases. Germline loops: CDR1 SGHVS, CDR2 FNYEAQ. The CDR3 DNA follows: TGTGCCAGCAGCTTAGGCGCAGGTTCAACCTACGAGCAGTACTTC. This gives the protein CASSLGAGSTYEQYF.

The CDR3 reads CASSPLYLDTEAFF. The CDR3 region has the DNA TGTGCCAGCAGCCCTCTTTACTTGGACACTGAAGCTTTCTTT. The rearrangement uses TRBV9 and TRBJ1-1, with no clear D. V lost 4 bases to trimming and J lost 3 bases, with 13 bases between them. Germline CDR1 is SGDLS and CDR2 is YYNGEE. There are 14 residues in the CDR3.

The chain couples TRBV5-6 to TRBJ1-1; no reliable D call. The CDR3 length is 11 residues. Deletions cut 4 bases from V and 3 bases from J, with 4 bases between. Germline lookup yields CDR1 SGHDT and CDR2 YYEEEE. CDR3 loop: CASSVDTEAFF. CDR3 nucleotide sequence: TGTGCCAGCAGCGTTGACACTGAAGCTTTCTTT.

This rearrangement joins TRBV28 to TRBJ2-1, with TRBD1 matching over 11 bases. CDR3 length: 14 amino acids. V was pared by 5 bases and J by 4 bases, with 1 base of the junction left unmatched. CDR1 and CDR2 (germline): MDHEN, SYDVKM. The CDR3 sequence: CASSGQGAYNEQFF. The CDR3 nucleotides are TGTGCCAGCAGTGGACAGGGGGCGTACAATGAGCAGTTCTTC.

The chain uses TRBV28 and TRBJ1-2; 7 bases fit TRBD1. Trimming at V came to 5 bases and at J to 6 bases, leaving 21 bases not matched to a gene. The CDR3 contains 18 residues. The germline V gene encodes CDR1 MDHEN and CDR2 SYDVKM. The CDR3 DNA reads TGTGCCAGCAGTATAACCGTCGGGACAGCCTGGCCTCTGCATGGCTACACCTTC. Amino acid sequence: CASSITVGTAWPLHGYTF.

The rearrangement links TRBV27 to TRBJ2-1; no clear D gene. The germline V and J ends were trimmed by 5 bases and 0 bases, with 14 bases remaining between them. The CDR3 consists of 16 residues. Germline-derived CDR1 and CDR2 are MNHEY and SMNVEV (reference sequence). The CDR3 loop reads CASSTPDVSSYNEQFF. CDR3 in DNA: TGTGCCAGCAGTACTCCGGACGTGAGCTCCTACAATGAGCAGTTCTTC.

V usage is TRBV2 and J usage is TRBJ1-2; TRBD1 matches 7 bases. The germline gives CDR1 SNHLY, CDR2 FYNNEI. V trimming: 5 bases; J trimming: 5 bases; junction bases outside the gene matches: 11. The CDR3 loop spans 15 amino acids. This CDR3 is CASSLNRDSAYGYTF. The CDR3 bases are TGTGCCAGCAGTTTAAACCGGGACAGCGCTTATGGCTACACCTTC.

The CDR3 coding sequence is TGTGCCAGCAGCCCAGAGTCAGGGGAGGCGTACGAGCAGTACTTC. It codes for CASSPESGEAYEQYF. The chain couples TRBV4-2 to TRBJ2-7; tentatively, D is TRBD1 or TRBD2 (6 bases each). The germline CDR1 and CDR2 sequences are LGHNA and YNFKEQ. V was shortened by 4 bases and J by 4 bases, with 17 bases between the two germline ends. The CDR3 loop spans 15 amino acids.

In regard to this clone: Germline is not matched at one junction end, which may reflect a read error. V usage is TRBV6-1 and J usage is TRBJ2-5; D not resolved. The CDR3 spans 12 residues. In germline, CDR1 is MNHNS, CDR2 SASEGT. CDR3 coding DNA: TGTGCCAGCAGCGAAGGTCTCCCTGTCTGGCACTTC. It translates to CASSEGLPVWHF.